The clone carrying this T cell receptor (beta chain) is medium-sized within its sample. The antigen remains undetermined. The data were taken from a study of CD8+CD57+ T cells in acquired aplastic anemia. Study-level information: Sorted CD4+ and CD8+ cells yielded DNA averaging around 3.2 ug. The study, taken as a whole, reports: Patients versus controls showed no significant CD8+ Simpson's diversity difference. Both patients and controls carried the same twenty-nine CD8+ CDR3 sequences.

Profiles of TCR beta VDJ and CDR3 were generated from a genomic DNA template. In TCRdb, the reads were re-called with MiXCR into one record per CDR3 protein. Of about 120,000 distinct CDR3 sequences listed, 58% are singletons. All sequencing subjects had displayed CD8+CD57+ cell expansion on flow cytometry. Diagnosis of severe acquired aplastic anemia applied to all patients. The CDR3 runs 16 residues. The ends lost 4 bases at V and 7 bases at J; junction bases unmatched: 8. Germline-derived CDR1 and CDR2 are LNHDA and SQIVND (reference sequence). This chain links TRBV19 with TRBJ2-1, with 12 positions matching TRBD2. The source of this sequence is a human donor with aplastic anemia. The sample comprised sorted CD4+, CD8+, or CD8+CD57+ T cells (not recorded which) from PBMCs. CDR3 in amino acids: CASSTYLAGGKNEQFF. The CDR3 DNA follows: TGTGCCAGTAGTACGTATCTAGCGGGGGGGAAAAATGAGCAGTTCTTC. Full variable domain (missing parts from reference TRBV19 and TRBJ2-1): DGGITQSPKYLFRKEGQNVTLSCEQNLNHDAMYWYRQDPGQGLRLIYYSQIVNDFQKGDIAEGYSVSREKKESFPLTVTSAQKNPTAFYLCASSTYLAGGKNEQFFGPGTRLTVL.